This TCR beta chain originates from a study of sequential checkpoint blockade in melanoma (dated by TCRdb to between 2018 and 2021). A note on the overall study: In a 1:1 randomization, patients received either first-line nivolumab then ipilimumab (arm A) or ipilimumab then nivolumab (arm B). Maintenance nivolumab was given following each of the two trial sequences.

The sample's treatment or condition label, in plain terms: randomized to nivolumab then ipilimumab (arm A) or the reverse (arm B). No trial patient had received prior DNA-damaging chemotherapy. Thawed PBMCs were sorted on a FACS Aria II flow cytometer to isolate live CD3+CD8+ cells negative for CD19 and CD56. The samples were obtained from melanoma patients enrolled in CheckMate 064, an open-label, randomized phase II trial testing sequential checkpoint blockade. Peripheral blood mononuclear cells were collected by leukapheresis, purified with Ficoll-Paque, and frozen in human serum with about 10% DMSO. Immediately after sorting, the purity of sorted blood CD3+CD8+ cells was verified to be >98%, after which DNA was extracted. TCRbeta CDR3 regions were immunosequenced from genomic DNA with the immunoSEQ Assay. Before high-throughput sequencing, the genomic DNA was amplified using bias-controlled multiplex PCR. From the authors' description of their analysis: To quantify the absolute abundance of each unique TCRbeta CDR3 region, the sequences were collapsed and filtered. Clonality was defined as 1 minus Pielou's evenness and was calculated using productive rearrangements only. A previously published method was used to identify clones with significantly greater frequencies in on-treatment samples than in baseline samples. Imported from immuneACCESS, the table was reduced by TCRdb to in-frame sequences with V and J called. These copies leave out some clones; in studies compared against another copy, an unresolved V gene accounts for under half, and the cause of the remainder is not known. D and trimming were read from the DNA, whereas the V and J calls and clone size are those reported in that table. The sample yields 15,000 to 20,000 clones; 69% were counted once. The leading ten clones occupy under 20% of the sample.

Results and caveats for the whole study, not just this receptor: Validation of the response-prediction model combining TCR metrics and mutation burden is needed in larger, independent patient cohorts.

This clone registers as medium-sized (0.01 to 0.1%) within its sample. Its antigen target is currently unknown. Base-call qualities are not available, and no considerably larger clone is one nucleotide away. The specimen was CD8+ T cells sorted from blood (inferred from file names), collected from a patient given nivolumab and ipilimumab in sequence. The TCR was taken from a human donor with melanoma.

The encoded CDR3 is CASSPNGGSGANVLTF. The DNA sequence is TGTGCCAGCAGTCCGAACGGGGGCTCTGGGGCCAACGTCCTGACTTTC. The rearranged segments are TRBV6-4 and TRBJ2-6, and TRBD2 may be the D gene, going by 6 matching bases. CDR1 and CDR2 were assigned from the germline V gene as MRHNA and SNTAGT. The V end loses 5 bases and the J end loses 0 bases, and a stretch of 11 bases separates them. The CDR3 runs 16 amino acids, cysteine and phenylalanine included. Solely the CDR3 DNA is kept, with 48 bases framed from the first base.